This entry describes one T cell receptor beta chain. Germline loops: CDR1 SGHRS, CDR2 YFSETQ. CDR3 length equals 17 residues. With 1 base clipped from V and 2 bases from J, the junction kept 7 bases outside the gene matches. Here immunoSEQ multiplex PCR was the method, and the copy in TCRdb shows in-frame clones only, minus some. The top ten hold about 1.9% of the sample, which has tens of thousands of clones, roughly 89% seen once. These data come from a study of blood T cell repertoires in COVID-19. Overall study: The analysed material was cDNA or gDNA that came from T cells, B-cell-depleted T cells, or PBMCs.

Sequencing input: peripheral blood. The chain combines TRBV5-1 with TRBJ2-3; TRBD2 matches 10 bases. The sequence was collected from a woman aged 45-59 years in a cohort sampled during active COVID-19. The CDR3 loop is CASSLTGLAAYTDTQYF. CDR3 coding DNA: TGCGCCAGCAGCTTGACCGGACTAGCGGCGTACACAGATACGCAGTATTTT.